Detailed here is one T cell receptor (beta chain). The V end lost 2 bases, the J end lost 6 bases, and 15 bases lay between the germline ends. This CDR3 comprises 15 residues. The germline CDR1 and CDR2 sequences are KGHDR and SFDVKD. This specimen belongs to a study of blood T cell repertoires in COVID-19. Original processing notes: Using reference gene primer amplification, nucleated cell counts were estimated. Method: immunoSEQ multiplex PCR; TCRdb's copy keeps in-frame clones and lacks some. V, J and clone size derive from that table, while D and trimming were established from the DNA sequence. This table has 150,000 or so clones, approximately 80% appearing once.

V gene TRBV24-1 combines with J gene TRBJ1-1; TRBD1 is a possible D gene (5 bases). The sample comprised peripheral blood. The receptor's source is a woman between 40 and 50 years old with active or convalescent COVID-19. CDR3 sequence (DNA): TGTGCCACCAGTGATTCGGGGGTAGGGCGGTCTGAAGCTTTCTTT. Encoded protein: CATSDSGVGRSEAFF.